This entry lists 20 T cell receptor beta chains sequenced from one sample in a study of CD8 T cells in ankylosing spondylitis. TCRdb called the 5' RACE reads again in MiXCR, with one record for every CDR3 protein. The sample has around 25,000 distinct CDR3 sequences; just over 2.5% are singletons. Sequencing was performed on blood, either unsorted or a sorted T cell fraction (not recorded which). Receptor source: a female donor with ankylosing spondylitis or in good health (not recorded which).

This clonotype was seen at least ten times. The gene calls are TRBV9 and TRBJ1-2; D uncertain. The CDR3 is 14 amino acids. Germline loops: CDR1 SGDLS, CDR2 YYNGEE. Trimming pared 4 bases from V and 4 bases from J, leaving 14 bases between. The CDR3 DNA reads TGTGCCAGCAGCCAACGGACCGAGCCCTATGGCTACACCTTC. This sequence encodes CASSQRTEPYGYTF.

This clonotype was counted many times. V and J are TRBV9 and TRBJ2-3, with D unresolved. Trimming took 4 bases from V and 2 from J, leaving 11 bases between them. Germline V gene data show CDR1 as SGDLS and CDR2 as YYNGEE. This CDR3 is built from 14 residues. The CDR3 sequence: CASSPPSLTDTQYF. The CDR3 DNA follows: TGTGCCAGCAGCCCTCCTTCCCTCACAGATACGCAGTATTTT.

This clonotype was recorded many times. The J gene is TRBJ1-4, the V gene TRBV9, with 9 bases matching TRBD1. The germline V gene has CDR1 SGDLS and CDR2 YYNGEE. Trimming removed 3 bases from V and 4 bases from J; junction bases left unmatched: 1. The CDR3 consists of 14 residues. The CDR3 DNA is TGTGCCAGCAGCGCGGACAGGGGTAATGAAAAACTGTTTTTT. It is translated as CASSADRGNEKLFF.

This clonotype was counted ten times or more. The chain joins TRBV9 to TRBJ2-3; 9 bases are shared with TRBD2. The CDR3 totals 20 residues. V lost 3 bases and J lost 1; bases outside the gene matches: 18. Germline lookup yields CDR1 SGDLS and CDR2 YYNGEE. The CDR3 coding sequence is TGTGCCAGCAGCGCGACTCTCAACCTAGGAGCGGGGGGCCGCACAGATACGCAGTATTTT. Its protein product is CASSATLNLGAGGRTDTQYF. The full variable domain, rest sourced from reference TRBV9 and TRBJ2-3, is DSGVTQTPKHLITATGQRVTLRCSPRSGDLSVYWYQQSLDQGLQFLIQYYNGEERAKGNILERFSAQQFPDLHSELNLSSLELGDSALYFCASSATLNLGAGGRTDTQYFGPGTRLTVL.

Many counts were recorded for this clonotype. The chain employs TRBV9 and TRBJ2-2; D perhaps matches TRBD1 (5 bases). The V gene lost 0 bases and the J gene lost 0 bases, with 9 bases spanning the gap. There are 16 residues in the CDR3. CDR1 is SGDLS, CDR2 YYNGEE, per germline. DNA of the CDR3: TGTGCCAGCAGCGTAGGGGGCAGGTCGAACACCGGGGAGCTGTTTTTT. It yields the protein CASSVGGRSNTGELFF.

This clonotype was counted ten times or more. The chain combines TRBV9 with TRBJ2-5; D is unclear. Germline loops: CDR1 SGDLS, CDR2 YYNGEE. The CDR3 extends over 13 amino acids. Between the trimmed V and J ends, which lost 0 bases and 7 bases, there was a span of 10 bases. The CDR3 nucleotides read TGTGCCAGCAGCGTAGATCAAGTAGGGACCCAGTACTTC. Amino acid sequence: CASSVDQVGTQYF.

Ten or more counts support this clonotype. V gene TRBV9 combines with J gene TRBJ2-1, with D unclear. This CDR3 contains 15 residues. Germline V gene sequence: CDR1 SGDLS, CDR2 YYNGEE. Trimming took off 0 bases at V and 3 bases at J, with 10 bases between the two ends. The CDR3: CASSVGSGSYNEQFF. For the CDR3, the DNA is TGTGCCAGCAGCGTAGGGAGTGGTAGCTACAATGAGCAGTTCTTC.

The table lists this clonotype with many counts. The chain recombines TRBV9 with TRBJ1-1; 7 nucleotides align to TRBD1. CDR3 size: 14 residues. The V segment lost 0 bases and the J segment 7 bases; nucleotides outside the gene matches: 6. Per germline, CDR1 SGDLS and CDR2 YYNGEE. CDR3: CASSVGPQGDEAFF. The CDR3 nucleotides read TGTGCCAGCAGCGTAGGGCCCCAGGGGGATGAAGCTTTCTTT.

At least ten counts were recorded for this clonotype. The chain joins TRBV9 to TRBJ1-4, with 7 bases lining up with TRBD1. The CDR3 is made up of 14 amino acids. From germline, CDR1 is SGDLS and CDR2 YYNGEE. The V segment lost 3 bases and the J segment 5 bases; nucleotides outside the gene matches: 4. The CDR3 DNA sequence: TGTGCCAGCAGCGCGGGGACAGAGAATGAAAAACTGTTTTTT. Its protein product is CASSAGTENEKLFF.

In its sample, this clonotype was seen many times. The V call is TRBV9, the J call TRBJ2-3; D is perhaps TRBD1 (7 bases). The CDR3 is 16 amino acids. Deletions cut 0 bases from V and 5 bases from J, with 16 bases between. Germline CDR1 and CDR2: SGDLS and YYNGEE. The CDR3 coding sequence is TGTGCCAGCAGCGTAGACAGCCAGGGGGGAGGAGATACGCAGTATTTT. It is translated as CASSVDSQGGGDTQYF.

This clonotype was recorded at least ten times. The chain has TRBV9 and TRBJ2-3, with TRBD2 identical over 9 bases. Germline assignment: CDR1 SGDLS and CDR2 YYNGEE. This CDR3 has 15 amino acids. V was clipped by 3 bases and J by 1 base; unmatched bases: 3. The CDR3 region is CASSGGLAGTDTQYF. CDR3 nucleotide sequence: TGTGCCAGCAGCGGGGGACTAGCAGGCACAGATACGCAGTATTTT.

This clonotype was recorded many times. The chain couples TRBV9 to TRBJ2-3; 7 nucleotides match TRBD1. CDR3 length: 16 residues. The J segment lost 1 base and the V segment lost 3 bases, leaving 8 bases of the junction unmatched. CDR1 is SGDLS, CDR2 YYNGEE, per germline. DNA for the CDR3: TGTGCCAGCAGCGCGAGACAGGGAACGGGCACAGATACGCAGTATTTT. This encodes CASSARQGTGTDTQYF.

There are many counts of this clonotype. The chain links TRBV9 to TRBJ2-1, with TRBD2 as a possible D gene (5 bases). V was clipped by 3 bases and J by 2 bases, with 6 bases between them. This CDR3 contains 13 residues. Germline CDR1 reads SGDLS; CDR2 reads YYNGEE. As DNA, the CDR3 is TGTGCCAGCAGCGCCGGGACCTACAATGAGCAGTTCTTC. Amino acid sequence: CASSAGTYNEQFF. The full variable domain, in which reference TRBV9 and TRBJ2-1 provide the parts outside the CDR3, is DSGVTQTPKHLITATGQRVTLRCSPRSGDLSVYWYQQSLDQGLQFLIQYYNGEERAKGNILERFSAQQFPDLHSELNLSSLELGDSALYFCASSAGTYNEQFFGPGTRLTVL.

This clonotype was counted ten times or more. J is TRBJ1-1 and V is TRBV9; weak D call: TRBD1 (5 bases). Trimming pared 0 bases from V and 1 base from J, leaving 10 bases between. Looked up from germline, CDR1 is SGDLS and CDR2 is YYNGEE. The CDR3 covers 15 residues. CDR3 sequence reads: CASSVGVGENTEAFF. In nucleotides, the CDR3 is TGTGCCAGCAGCGTAGGGGTAGGGGAGAACACTGAAGCTTTCTTT. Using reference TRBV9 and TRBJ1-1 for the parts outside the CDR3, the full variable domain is DSGVTQTPKHLITATGQRVTLRCSPRSGDLSVYWYQQSLDQGLQFLIQYYNGEERAKGNILERFSAQQFPDLHSELNLSSLELGDSALYFCASSVGVGENTEAFFGQGTRLTVV.

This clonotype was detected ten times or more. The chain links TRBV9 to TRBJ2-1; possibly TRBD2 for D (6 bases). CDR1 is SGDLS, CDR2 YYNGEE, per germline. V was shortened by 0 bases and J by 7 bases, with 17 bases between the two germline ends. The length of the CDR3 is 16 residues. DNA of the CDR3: TGTGCCAGCAGCGTAGTGAGTGGACTCCGGGGGAATGAGCAGTTCTTC. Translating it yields CASSVVSGLRGNEQFF.

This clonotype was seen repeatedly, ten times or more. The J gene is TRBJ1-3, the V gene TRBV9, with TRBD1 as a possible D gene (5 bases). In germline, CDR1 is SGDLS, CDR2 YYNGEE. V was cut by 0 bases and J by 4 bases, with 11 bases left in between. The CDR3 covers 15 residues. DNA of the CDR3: TGTGCCAGCAGCGTAGATCCAGGACAAGGAAACACCATATATTTT. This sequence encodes CASSVDPGQGNTIYF.

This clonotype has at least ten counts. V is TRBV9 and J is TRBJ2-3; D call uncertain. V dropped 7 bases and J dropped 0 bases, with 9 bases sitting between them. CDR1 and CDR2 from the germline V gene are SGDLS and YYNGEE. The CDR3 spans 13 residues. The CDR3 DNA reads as TGTGCCAGCGCCGTTTTTAGCACAGATACGCAGTATTTT. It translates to CASAVFSTDTQYF.

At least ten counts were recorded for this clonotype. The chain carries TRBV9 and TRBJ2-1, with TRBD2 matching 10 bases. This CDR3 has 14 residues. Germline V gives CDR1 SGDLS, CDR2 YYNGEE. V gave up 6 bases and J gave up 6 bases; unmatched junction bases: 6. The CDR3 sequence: CASTSSGSTNEQFF. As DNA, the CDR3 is TGTGCCAGCACATCTAGCGGGAGTACCAATGAGCAGTTCTTC.

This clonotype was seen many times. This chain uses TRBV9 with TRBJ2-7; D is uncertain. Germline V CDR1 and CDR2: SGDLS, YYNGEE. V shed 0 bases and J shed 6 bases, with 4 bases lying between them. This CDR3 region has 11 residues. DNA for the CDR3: TGTGCCAGCAGCGTAGGTGGCGAGCAGTACTTC. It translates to CASSVGGEQYF.

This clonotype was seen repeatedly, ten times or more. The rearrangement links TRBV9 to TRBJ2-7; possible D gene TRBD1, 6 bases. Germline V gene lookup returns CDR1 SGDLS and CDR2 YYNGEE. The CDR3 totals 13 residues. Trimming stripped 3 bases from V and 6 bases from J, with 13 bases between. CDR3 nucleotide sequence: TGTGCCAGCAGCGCGACAGGCTACTCCGAGCAGTACTTC. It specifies CASSATGYSEQYF.